The 6 T cell receptor beta chains below all came from one sample that was sequenced in a study of T-cell reconstitution after alpha-beta-depleted transplantation in children. The TCRbeta library was prepared with unique molecular identifiers. TCRdb analysed the PCR reads with MiXCR anew, one entry per CDR3 protein. The sample includes fewer than 200,000 distinct CDR3 sequences, approximately 6.6% of them seen just once. This sample comprised PBMCs from the stem cell graft donor, obtained from the stem cell graft. The receptors originated from a human donor who donated a stem cell graft to a child with Wiskott-Aldrich syndrome.

Ten or more counts support this clonotype. The rearrangement joins TRBV20-1 to TRBJ2-5; 11 positions match TRBD2. With V trimmed by 5 bases and J by 2 bases, 7 bases remained unmatched. CDR1 and CDR2 from the germline V gene are DFQATT and SNEGSKA (reference sequence). CDR3 length: 15 amino acids. CDR3 DNA: TGCAGTGCTCTTCGACTAGCGGGGTTACAAGAGACCCAGTACTTC. Protein sequence: CSALRLAGLQETQYF.

The V and J genes are TRBV6-1 and TRBJ2-2; a possible D gene is TRBD2 (5 bases). In germline, CDR1 is MNHNS, CDR2 SASEGT. V lost 10 bases and J lost 5, with 20 bases in between. This CDR3 is 15 amino acids long. The CDR3 is CATRVGLAYTGELFF. The CDR3, as DNA: TGTGCCACCAGAGTAGGGCTAGCTTATACCGGGGAGCTGTTTTTT.

This clonotype was observed a few times. The V gene is TRBV7-2, the J gene TRBJ2-6; no clear D. This CDR3 has 18 amino acids. Trimming stripped 0 bases from V and 4 bases from J, with 16 bases between. The germline V gene encodes CDR1 SGHTA and CDR2 FQGNSA. The CDR3 reads CASSLARTGGNGANVLTF. CDR3 DNA: TGTGCCAGCAGCTTAGCTCGCACGGGTGGGAACGGGGCCAACGTCCTGACTTTC.

There are many counts of this clonotype. The rearrangement links TRBV20-1 to TRBJ1-5; no clear D gene. Germline-derived CDR1 and CDR2 are DFQATT and SNEGSKA (reference sequence). The CDR3 spans 12 residues. V was clipped by 0 bases and J by 9 bases, with 9 bases between them. For the CDR3, the DNA is TGCAGTGCTAGAGATCAGGATCGGCCCCAGCATTTT. Translated: CSARDQDRPQHF.

This clonotype was seen at least ten times. The chain combines TRBV5-1 with TRBJ1-4, with a possible D match to TRBD1 (5 bases). Trimming removed 5 bases at V and 0 bases at J, with 14 bases between. This CDR3 comprises 16 residues. Germline-derived CDR1 and CDR2 are SGHRS and YFSETQ. CDR3 amino acids: CASREGRPATNEKLFF. CDR3 nucleotide sequence: TGCGCCAGCAGAGAGGGACGGCCGGCAACTAATGAAAAACTGTTTTTT. The variable domain in full, with the rest retrieved from reference TRBV5-1 and TRBJ1-4, is KAGVTQTPRYLIKTRGQQVTLSCSPISGHRSVSWYQQTPGQGLQFLFEYFSETQRNKGNFPGRFSGRQFSNSRSEMNVSTLELGDSALYLCASREGRPATNEKLFFGSGTQLSVL.

In regard to this clonotype: This could be a read error, since a much larger clone is one nucleotide away. CDR3 region: CASSWDCPSGANVLTF. CDR3 bases: TGCGCCAGCAGCTGGGACTGCCCCTCTGGGGCCAACGTCCTGACTTTC. The rearrangement links TRBV5-1 to TRBJ2-6, with D perhaps matching TRBD2 (6 bases). The CDR3 is 16 amino acids. Germline V gene sequence: CDR1 SGHRS, CDR2 YFSETQ. With 3 bases removed from V and 0 bases from J, the gap between germline ends came to 10 bases.